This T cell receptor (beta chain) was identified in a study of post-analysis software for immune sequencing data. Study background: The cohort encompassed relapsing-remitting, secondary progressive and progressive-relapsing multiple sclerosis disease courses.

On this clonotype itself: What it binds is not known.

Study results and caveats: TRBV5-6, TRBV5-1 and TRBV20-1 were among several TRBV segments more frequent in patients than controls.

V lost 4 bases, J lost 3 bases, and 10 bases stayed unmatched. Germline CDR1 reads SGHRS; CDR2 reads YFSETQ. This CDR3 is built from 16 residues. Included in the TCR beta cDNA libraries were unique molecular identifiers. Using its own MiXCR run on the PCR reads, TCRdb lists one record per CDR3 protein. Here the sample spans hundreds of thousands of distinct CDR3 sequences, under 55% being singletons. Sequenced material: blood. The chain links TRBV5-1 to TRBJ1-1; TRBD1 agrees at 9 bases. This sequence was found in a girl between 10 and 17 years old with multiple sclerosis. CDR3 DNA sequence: TGCGCCAGCAGCCGCCAGCCCACAGGGGGCTACACTGAAGCTTTCTTT. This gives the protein CASSRQPTGGYTEAFF.